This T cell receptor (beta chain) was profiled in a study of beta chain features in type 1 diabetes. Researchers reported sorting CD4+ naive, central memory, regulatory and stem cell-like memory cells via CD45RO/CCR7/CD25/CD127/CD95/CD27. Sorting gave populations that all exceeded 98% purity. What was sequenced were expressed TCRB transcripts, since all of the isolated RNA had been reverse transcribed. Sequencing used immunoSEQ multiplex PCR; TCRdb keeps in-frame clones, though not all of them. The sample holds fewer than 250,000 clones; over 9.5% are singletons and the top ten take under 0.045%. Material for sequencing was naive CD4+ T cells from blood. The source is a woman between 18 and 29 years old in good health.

The chain's CDR3 is CSVDRGSSYNEQFF. CDR3 nucleotide sequence: TGCAGCGTTGACCGGGGAAGCTCCTACAATGAGCAGTTCTTC. The chain carries TRBV29-1 and TRBJ2-1; weak D call: TRBD2 (5 bases). Germline V gene lookup returns CDR1 SQVTM and CDR2 ANQGSEA. Between the trimmed V and J ends, which lost 3 bases and 0 bases, there was a span of 9 bases. The CDR3 extends over 14 amino acids.